Each of the 26 T cell receptor beta chains below was sequenced from the same sample in a study of blood T cell repertoires in COVID-19. The data were produced by immunoSEQ multiplex PCR, yet TCRdb's version contains in-frame clones alone and is incomplete. The table has 270,000 or so clones, roughly four fifths seen once; the top ten hold approximately 9%. Specimen: peripheral blood. The receptors were gathered from a woman between 45 and 60 years old who had recovered from COVID-19.

The V and J genes are TRBV3-1 (or the pseudogene TRBV3-2) and TRBJ1-4; 8 nucleotides align to TRBD1. Germline loops: CDR1 LGHDT, CDR2 YNNKEL (reference sequence). Trimming at V came to 6 bases and at J to 7 bases, leaving 10 bases not matched to a gene. This CDR3 is built from 15 residues. The CDR3 DNA reads as TGTGCCAGCAGTCGTACCGGGACAGGAGGTGAAAAACTGTTTTTT. Translating it yields CASSRTGTGGEKLFF.

The gene calls are TRBV4-1 and TRBJ2-5, with 8 bases that match TRBD2. The V gene's germline CDR1 is MGHRA and CDR2 YSYEKL. The CDR3 runs to 14 residues. V shed 6 bases, J shed 5 bases, and the junction held 8 bases outside the gene matches. CDR3 DNA sequence: TGCGCCAGCAGTGCCGGGGGCGGGAGGGAGACCCAGTACTTC. It specifies CASSAGGGRETQYF.

This rearrangement joins TRBV30 to TRBJ1-2, with D hard to call. V was trimmed by 7 bases and J by 4 bases, leaving 7 bases between them. This CDR3 region has 10 residues. Germline CDR1 reads GTSNPN; CDR2 reads SVGIG (reference sequence). CDR3 loop: CASEGYGYTF. For the CDR3, the DNA is TGTGCCTCAGAGGGCTATGGCTACACCTTC.

The chain combines TRBV28 with TRBJ2-7, with D possibly matching TRBD1 (5 bases). CDR1 MDHEN and CDR2 SYDVKM come from the germline V gene. The ends were cut back, 4 bases at V and 3 bases at J, with 10 bases in the middle. The CDR3 loop spans 13 amino acids. CDR3 residues: CASSYDRFYEQYF. Written as DNA, the CDR3 is TGTGCCAGCAGTTACGACAGATTCTACGAGCAGTACTTC.

V usage is TRBV18 and J usage is TRBJ2-2; D remains unclear. The CDR3 is made up of 13 amino acids. Germline CDR1 is KGHSH and CDR2 is LQKENI. Between the trimmed V and J ends, which lost 3 bases and 5 bases, there was a span of 7 bases. CDR3 nucleotides: TGTGCCAGCTCACCTTCGAGTACCGGGGAGCTGTTTTTT. Its translation: CASSPSSTGELFF. Complete variable domain (other parts from reference TRBV18 and TRBJ2-2): NAGVMQNPRHLVRRRGQEARLRCSPMKGHSHVYWYRQLPEEGLKFMVYLQKENIIDESGMPKERFSAEFPKEGPSILRIQQVVRGDSAAYFCASSPSSTGELFFGEGSRLTVL.

In its sample, this clone was seen a few times. J is TRBJ2-7 and V is TRBV7-2, with 8 positions matching TRBD1. Germline V gene lookup returns CDR1 SGHTA and CDR2 FQGNSA. The CDR3 is 13 amino acids. V was pared by 3 bases and J by 4 bases, with 2 bases of the junction left unmatched. The CDR3 sequence: CASSFGTGYEQYF. CDR3 bases: TGTGCCAGCAGCTTCGGGACAGGTTACGAGCAGTACTTC.

V and J are TRBV28 and TRBJ2-7; D is ambiguous. With 5 bases removed from V and 3 bases from J, the gap between germline ends came to 11 bases. The CDR3 sequence is 13 residues long. Germline CDR1 is MDHEN and CDR2 is SYDVKM. The CDR3 sequence is CASSTVLHYEQYF. The CDR3 DNA follows: TGTGCCAGCAGTACAGTTCTCCACTACGAGCAGTACTTC.

The chain carries TRBV6-5 and TRBJ2-7; D is ambiguous. Germline V lookup: CDR1 MNHEY, CDR2 SVGAGI. The V end was cut by 5 bases, the J end by 6 bases, with 14 bases between. The CDR3 runs 13 residues. The DNA for the CDR3 is TGTGCCAGCAGTATTACTCCCTTTGCCGAGCAGTACTTC. This codes for CASSITPFAEQYF.

The sample holds one count of this clone. This chain links TRBV25-1 with TRBJ1-5; D possibly corresponds to TRBD1 (5 bases). CDR1 is MGHDK and CDR2 is SYGVNS in the germline V gene. V lost 4 bases and J 7 bases, leaving 11 bases between the germline ends. The CDR3 has 13 residues. The CDR3 sequence: CASSAGGTQPQHF. CDR3 coding DNA: TGTGCCAGCAGTGCCGGGGGTACCCAGCCCCAGCATTTT.

CDR3 in DNA: TGTGCCAGCAGCTTATTGCAGGGGGACGACTATGGCTACACCTTC. The encoded protein is CASSLLQGDDYGYTF. J is TRBJ1-2 and V is TRBV7-9; 7 bases match TRBD1. V was clipped by 2 bases and J by 3 bases; unmatched bases: 6. CDR1 is SEHNR, CDR2 FQNEAQ, per germline (reference sequence). CDR3 length equals 15 residues.

The table lists this clone with a few counts. The J gene is TRBJ2-2, the V gene TRBV5-1; D remains unclear. Germline assignment: CDR1 SGHRS and CDR2 YFSETQ. Trimming pared 0 bases from V and 2 bases from J, leaving 11 bases between. CDR3 size: 16 residues. Here the CDR3 DNA reads TGCGCCAGCAGCTTGGAGTCAGGCGTTAACACCGGGGAGCTGTTTTTT. Translation: CASSLESGVNTGELFF.

The J gene is TRBJ2-5, the V gene TRBV9, with TRBD1 as a possible D gene (5 bases). V was shortened by 3 bases and J by 3 bases, with 12 bases between the two germline ends. In germline, CDR1 is SGDLS, CDR2 YYNGEE. The CDR3 sequence is 14 residues long. The CDR3 protein is CASSAPDSEETQYF. The CDR3 nucleotides read TGTGCCAGCAGCGCCCCCGACAGCGAAGAGACCCAGTACTTC.

The gene calls are TRBV7-9 and TRBJ1-2, with TRBD1 as a possible D gene (5 bases). Trimming left V 3 bases short and J 4 bases short, with 9 bases between. The CDR3 consists of 13 residues. Germline CDR1 SEHNR, CDR2 FQNEAQ (reference sequence). The CDR3 DNA reads as TGTGCCAGCAGCTTTCAGGGATCCTATGGCTACACCTTC. It yields the protein CASSFQGSYGYTF.

The J gene is TRBJ2-5, the V gene TRBV24-1, with 12 bases identical to TRBD1. The CDR3 length is 16 residues. The V gene end was trimmed by 12 bases and the J gene end by 5 bases; junction bases not matched to a gene: 15. Germline V lookup: CDR1 KGHDR, CDR2 SFDVKD. The CDR3 sequence is CAVTRPRDRGPETQYF. The DNA of the CDR3 is TGTGCCGTCACCAGACCCCGGGACAGGGGGCCTGAGACCCAGTACTTC.

The chain carries TRBV27 and TRBJ1-6; D gene uncertain. Germline CDR1 MNHEY, CDR2 SMNVEV (reference sequence). This CDR3 spans 15 amino acids. V lost 2 bases and J lost 9, with 14 bases in between. DNA for the CDR3: TGTGCCAGCAGTTTAACTCCTCCCGGGAGTTCACCCCTCCACTTT. Protein sequence: CASSLTPPGSSPLHF.

This rearrangement joins TRBV5-4 to TRBJ2-2; TRBD2 aligns across 9 bases. Germline V gene data show CDR1 as SGHNT and CDR2 as YYREEE (reference sequence). The CDR3 covers 18 residues. The J segment lost 6 bases and the V segment lost 0 bases, leaving 12 bases of the junction unmatched. CDR3 in amino acids: CASSLGAASGAKAGELFF. CDR3 DNA sequence: TGTGCCAGCAGCTTGGGTGCGGCTAGCGGGGCCAAGGCCGGGGAGCTGTTTTTT.

This clone was observed a handful of times. The J gene is TRBJ1-5, the V gene TRBV27; D uncertain. This CDR3 is 12 amino acids long. Germline loops: CDR1 MNHEY, CDR2 SMNVEV (reference sequence). The germline V and J ends were trimmed by 6 bases and 9 bases, with 12 bases remaining between them. The CDR3 region is CASSQRLGPQHF. CDR3 DNA: TGTGCCAGCAGCCAGCGACTAGGGCCCCAGCATTTT.

The chain combines TRBV10-3 with TRBJ1-5; D may be TRBD1 (5 bases). V dropped 10 bases and J dropped 0 bases, with 13 bases sitting between them. CDR1 is ENHRY, CDR2 SYGVKD, per germline. There are 14 residues in the CDR3. CDR3: CATRQTNSNQPQHF. CDR3 bases: TGTGCCACAAGACAGACGAATAGCAATCAGCCCCAGCATTTT.

The V and J genes are TRBV19 and TRBJ2-2, with 12 bases lining up with TRBD2. Germline CDR1 LNHDA, CDR2 SQIVND (reference sequence). The V gene end was trimmed by 5 bases and the J gene end by 7 bases; junction bases not matched to a gene: 5. This CDR3 contains 15 residues. CDR3 in DNA: TGTGCCAGTAGTTTGACTAGCGGGAGATTCGGGGAGCTGTTTTTT. As protein: CASSLTSGRFGELFF. Filled out from reference TRBV19 and TRBJ2-2, the complete variable domain reads DGGITQSPKYLFRKEGQNVTLSCEQNLNHDAMYWYRQDPGQGLRLIYYSQIVNDFQKGDIAEGYSVSREKKESFPLTVTSAQKNPTAFYLCASSLTSGRFGELFFGEGSRLTVL.

The chain joins TRBV4-3 to TRBJ2-7; no firm D call. Per germline, CDR1 LGHNA and CDR2 YSLEER. This CDR3 spans 14 amino acids. The ends were cut back, 0 bases at V and 1 base at J, with 7 bases in the middle. The CDR3 loop reads CASSQDSGSYEQYF. CDR3 sequence (DNA): TGCGCCAGCAGCCAAGATTCAGGATCCTACGAGCAGTACTTC.

J is TRBJ1-1 and V is TRBV6-2 or TRBV6-3; 10 bases are shared with TRBD1. The trim removed 6 bases at V and 4 bases at J, leaving 8 bases unmatched. Germline values: CDR1 MNHEY, CDR2 SVGEGT. The CDR3 is 15 amino acids. The CDR3 sequence is CASSLTGGQGTEAFF. CDR3 DNA: TGTGCCAGCAGCCTGACAGGGGGCCAGGGCACTGAAGCTTTCTTT.

To note about this clone: A much larger clone lies one base from this, so it may be a read error. The chain is built from TRBV6-2 or TRBV6-3 and TRBJ1-2; 7 bases agree with TRBD1. The germline V gene has CDR1 MNHEY and CDR2 SVGEGT. V shed 6 bases, J shed 4 bases, and the junction held 2 bases outside the gene matches. The CDR3 runs to 12 residues. The CDR3 loop reads CASSPGGYGYTF. As DNA, the CDR3 is TGTGCCAGCAGCCCAGGGGGCTATGGCTACACCTTC.

The rearrangement links TRBV6-6 to TRBJ2-2; no clear D. The germline gives CDR1 MNHNY, CDR2 SVGAGI (reference sequence). V lost 6 bases and J 7 bases, leaving 15 bases between the germline ends. The CDR3 is 14 residues long. Here the CDR3 DNA reads TGTGCCAGCAGCCCCGTCGCGATTAGCGGGGAGCTGTTTTTT. Translating it yields CASSPVAISGELFF.

The chain recombines TRBV6-5 with TRBJ2-2; D is uncertain. V was pared by 0 bases and J by 1 base, with 6 bases between. The CDR3 loop spans 15 amino acids. Germline CDR1 reads MNHEY; CDR2 reads SVGAGI. The DNA for the CDR3 is TGTGCCAGCAGTTACTCGTCGGGGAACACCGGGGAGCTGTTTTTT. Encoded protein: CASSYSSGNTGELFF.

V is TRBV18 and J is TRBJ1-3, with 8 nucleotides matching TRBD1. Germline trimming cut 1 base from V and 0 bases from J; bases unmatched to any gene: 8. The CDR3 extends over 18 amino acids. Per the germline V gene, CDR1 is KGHSH and CDR2 is LQKENI. In DNA, the CDR3 is TGTGCCAGCTCACCACAGAGACAGGGGACGAGCTCTGGAAACACCATATATTTT. It specifies CASSPQRQGTSSGNTIYF.

This rearrangement joins TRBV6-4 to TRBJ1-2; 12 bases are a match to TRBD1. The CDR3 loop spans 14 amino acids. With V trimmed by 6 bases and J by 7 bases, 6 bases remained unmatched. The germline CDR1 and CDR2 sequences are MRHNA and SNTAGT. The CDR3: CASSRDRGLGGYTF. CDR3 coding DNA: TGTGCCAGCAGCCGGGACAGGGGGCTTGGTGGCTACACCTTC.